This T cell receptor beta chain is drawn from a study of T cell responses to AZD1222 COVID-19 vaccine. The wider study: Combined were second doses at about 4 or about 12 weeks. Study-level findings and limits: Just a handful of people given AZD1222 tested seropositive at baseline. There were vaccine-associated CD4 TCRs across spike, dominant at 160-218 and 743-854. In a largely white British group with more females than males, clonal diversity was possibly underestimated.

Germline lookup yields CDR1 LGHNA and CDR2 YNFKEQ. The CDR3 sequence is 13 residues long. The trim removed 4 bases at V and 4 bases at J, leaving 3 bases unmatched. The protocol was immunoSEQ multiplex PCR, while the TCRdb copy is restricted to in-frame clones and leaves out a portion. Among 110,000 or so clones listed, 82% were seen once. This clone appeared a single time. Its target is not known. The rearrangement links TRBV4-2 to TRBJ1-2, with TRBD1 matching 7 bases. The TCR was taken from an adult in good health. The sample consisted of peripheral blood, taken on day 0 of AZD1222 vaccination. CDR3 region: CASSPQGIYGYTF. Written as DNA, the CDR3 is TGTGCCAGCAGCCCACAGGGGATCTATGGCTACACCTTC.